Listed here are 8 T cell receptor beta chains from one sample, sequenced in a study of T cells in localized non-small cell lung cancer. The protocol was immunoSEQ multiplex PCR, while the TCRdb copy is restricted to in-frame clones and leaves out a portion. The table lists around 94,000 clones, roughly 90% of them singletons. The source was peripheral blood, collected before any cancer treatment. These receptors all stem from a man aged 40 to 69 with stage I squamous cell lung carcinoma.

The chain links TRBV19 to TRBJ1-5; no clear D gene. V lost 5 bases, J lost 9 bases, and 8 bases lay in between. CDR1 and CDR2 (germline): LNHDA, SQIVND (reference sequence). The CDR3 consists of 11 residues. The DNA for the CDR3 is TGTGCCAGTAGTCTCCGAGGGCCCCAGCATTTT. Its protein product is CASSLRGPQHF.

The chain employs TRBV7-9 and TRBJ2-3; 9 nucleotides agree with TRBD2. The CDR3 sequence is 15 residues long. V shed 1 base and J 4 bases; nucleotides not matched to a gene: 3. Germline CDR1 SEHNR, CDR2 FQNEAQ (reference sequence). The CDR3 reads CASSLGTSVADTQYF. For the CDR3, the DNA is TGTGCCAGCAGCTTAGGGACTAGCGTGGCAGATACGCAGTATTTT. Filled out from reference TRBV7-9 and TRBJ2-3, the complete variable domain reads DTGVSQNPRHKITKRGQNVTFRCDPISEHNRLYWYRQTLGQGPEFLTYFQNEAQLEKSRLLSDRFSAERPKGSFSTLEIQRTEQGDSAMYLCASSLGTSVADTQYFGPGTRLTVL.

The V gene is TRBV9, the J gene TRBJ1-3; no clear D gene. Germline assignment: CDR1 SGDLS and CDR2 YYNGEE. The CDR3 runs 14 residues. Between the trimmed V and J ends, which lost 3 bases and 2 bases, there was a span of 9 bases. The chain's CDR3 is CASSAMEPGNTIYF. In DNA form, the CDR3 reads TGTGCCAGCAGCGCCATGGAACCTGGAAACACCATATATTTT.

This clone was recorded a few times. The chain uses TRBV2 and TRBJ1-1; TRBD1 is a possible D gene (5 bases). V was trimmed by 4 bases and J by 4 bases, leaving 13 bases between them. The CDR3 consists of 14 residues. Germline V gene lookup returns CDR1 SNHLY and CDR2 FYNNEI. The CDR3 DNA follows: TGTGCCAGCAGTGTCAGGGAGTTAGTCACTGAAGCTTTCTTT. Its protein is CASSVRELVTEAFF.

This clone was seen once. The genes are TRBV12-5 and TRBJ2-1; no definite D call. CDR1 and CDR2 from the germline V gene are LGHNT and FRNRAP. The CDR3 length is 18 residues. V gave up 3 bases and J gave up 0 bases, with 18 bases separating them. The CDR3 spells CASGFFGLMTGSYNEQFF. The CDR3 DNA reads TGTGCTAGTGGTTTTTTCGGTTTAATGACCGGCTCCTACAATGAGCAGTTCTTC.

The V call is TRBV5-1, the J call TRBJ2-1, with TRBD1 identical over 11 bases. In germline, CDR1 is SGHRS, CDR2 YFSETQ. V lost 3 bases and J lost 12; bases outside the gene matches: 11. CDR3 size: 15 residues. CDR3 residues: CASSSRTGGDSGQFF. The CDR3 nucleotides are TGCGCCAGCAGCTCTCGGACAGGGGGCGATTCGGGGCAGTTCTTC.

The V gene is TRBV19, the J gene TRBJ1-2; D uncertain. Trimming cost V 7 bases and J 4 bases, with 19 bases left between them. The CDR3 covers 15 residues. Germline assignment: CDR1 LNHDA and CDR2 SQIVND (reference sequence). The CDR3 DNA follows: TGTGCCAGTACCTCGGACGGAGGGCTTATCTATGGCTACACCTTC. Amino acid sequence: CASTSDGGLIYGYTF.

The rearrangement links TRBV7-7 to TRBJ2-7; 11 positions match TRBD1. The CDR3 is made up of 14 amino acids. Per the germline V gene, CDR1 is SSHAT and CDR2 is FNYEAQ (reference sequence). V lost 5 bases, J lost 7 bases, and 7 bases stayed unmatched. CDR3 coding DNA: TGTGCCAGCAGCCCGGGACAGGGGGTATGGGAGCAGTACTTC. This gives the protein CASSPGQGVWEQYF. Using reference TRBV7-7 and TRBJ2-7 for the parts outside the CDR3, the full variable domain is GAGVSQSPRYKVTKRGQDVTLRCDPISSHATLYWYQQALGQGPEFLTYFNYEAQPDKSGLPSDRFSAERPEGSISTLTIQRTEQRDSAMYRCASSPGQGVWEQYFGPGTRLTVT.